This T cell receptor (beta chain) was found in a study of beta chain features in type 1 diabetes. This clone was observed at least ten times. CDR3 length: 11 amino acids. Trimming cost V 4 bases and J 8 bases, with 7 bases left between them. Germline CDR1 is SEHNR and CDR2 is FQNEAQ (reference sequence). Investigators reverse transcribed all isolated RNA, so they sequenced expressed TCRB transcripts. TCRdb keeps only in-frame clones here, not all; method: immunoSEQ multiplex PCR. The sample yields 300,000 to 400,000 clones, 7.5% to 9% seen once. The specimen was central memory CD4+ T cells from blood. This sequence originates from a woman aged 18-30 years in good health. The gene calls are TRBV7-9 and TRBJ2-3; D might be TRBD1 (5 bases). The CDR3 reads CASSSQGTQYF. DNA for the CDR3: TGTGCCAGCAGCTCCCAGGGTACGCAGTATTTT.